This entry lists 10 T cell receptor beta chains sequenced from one sample in a study of beta chain features in type 1 diabetes. Study-wide results and caveats: In all four CD4+ subsets, TCRB CDR3 length was significantly, moderately reduced in type 1 diabetes.

What these receptors recognize is not known. What was sequenced were expressed TCRB transcripts, since all of the isolated RNA had been reverse transcribed. Some clones are missing from TCRdb's copy, which holds only in-frame ones; the method was immunoSEQ multiplex PCR. Found here are fewer than 350,000 clones, 14% to 15% of them singletons; the top ten hold approximately 0.015%. Input material: naive CD4+ T cells from blood. The receptor set was obtained from a man aged 18 to 35 with type 1 diabetes.

This clone was counted only a few times. The chain joins TRBV11-2 to TRBJ2-4, with D possibly matching TRBD1 (6 bases). The CDR3 is made up of 14 amino acids. Deletions cut 6 bases from V and 0 bases from J, with 9 bases between. Germline V gene lookup returns CDR1 SGHAT and CDR2 FQNNGV. In DNA form, the CDR3 reads TGTGCCAGCAGACCAGGGGAAGCCAAAAACATTCAGTACTTC. Encoded protein: CASRPGEAKNIQYF.

This chain uses TRBV28 with TRBJ1-5; D gene unclear. V was shortened by 7 bases and J by 5 bases, with 12 bases between the two germline ends. Looked up from germline, CDR1 is MDHEN and CDR2 is SYDVKM. The CDR3 has 13 residues. DNA of the CDR3: TGTGCCAGCACCCAAGAGCGGGATCAGCCCCAGCATTTT. It encodes CASTQERDQPQHF.

In its sample, this clone was seen a few times. The J gene is TRBJ2-7, the V gene TRBV27; 7 bases agree with TRBD2. CDR1 is MNHEY, CDR2 SMNVEV, per germline (reference sequence). The junction had 2 bases not matched to a gene; V was cut back by 3 bases and J by 3 bases. This CDR3 spans 13 amino acids. The CDR3 nucleotides are TGTGCCAGCAGTTTCAGGACTAGCTACGAGCAGTACTTC. Its translation is CASSFRTSYEQYF.

The chain recombines TRBV30 with TRBJ2-1, with D possibly matching TRBD1 (5 bases). CDR3 size: 13 residues. Per germline, CDR1 GTSNPN and CDR2 SVGIG (reference sequence). Trimming shortened V by 0 bases and J by 9 bases, and 12 bases separated the two germline ends. The CDR3 nucleotides are TGTGCCTGGAGTGTAGCAGGGAAAACTGAGCAGTTCTTC. Protein sequence: CAWSVAGKTEQFF.

This clone was observed a handful of times. The rearrangement links TRBV7-2 to TRBJ1-1; no clear D gene. V lost 2 bases and J lost 4, with 11 bases in between. In germline, CDR1 is SGHTA, CDR2 FQGNSA. CDR3 length: 14 amino acids. The CDR3 bases are TGTGCCAGCAGCTTAAACCTCAGAGGCACTGAAGCTTTCTTT. Translation: CASSLNLRGTEAFF. The variable domain in full, completed from reference TRBV7-2 and TRBJ1-1, reads GAGVSQSPSNKVTEKGKDVELRCDPISGHTALYWYRQSLGQGLEFLIYFQGNSAPDKSGLPSDRFSAERTGGSVSTLTIQRTQQEDSAVYLCASSLNLRGTEAFFGQGTRLTVV.

V gene TRBV9 combines with J gene TRBJ2-3, with 12 bases that match TRBD1. V shed 4 bases, J shed 8 bases, and the junction held 11 bases outside the gene matches. The CDR3 loop spans 16 amino acids. Germline V gene sequence: CDR1 SGDLS, CDR2 YYNGEE. CDR3 in DNA: TGTGCCAGCAGCCATCCGGGACAGGGGGCTTTAGGTACGCAGTATTTT. Amino acid sequence: CASSHPGQGALGTQYF.

This clone was counted between two and nine times. Because the CDR3's place on the DNA is in doubt, the DNA is left out and the CDR3 is given as listed by TCRdb. The V call is TRBV12-2, the J call TRBJ2-1; no check of the table's D call, TRBD1, against the DNA was made. TRBV12-2 is deemed a pseudogene. With termini counted, the CDR3 has 14 amino acids. CDR3 in amino acids: CASRFAQGNNEQFF.

This rearrangement joins TRBV19 to TRBJ2-7; 11 bases are shared with TRBD2. Looked up from germline, CDR1 is LNHDA and CDR2 is SQIVND (reference sequence). The CDR3 sequence is 16 residues long. V dropped 5 bases and J dropped 0; count of bases not matched to a gene: 6. The CDR3 protein is CASSVRLAGSSYEQYF. The DNA of the CDR3 is TGTGCCAGTAGTGTAAGACTAGCGGGGAGCTCCTACGAGCAGTACTTC.

This clone was detected a few times. The V and J genes are TRBV28 and TRBJ1-2, with 10 bases that match TRBD1. The CDR3 is 14 amino acids. CDR1 is MDHEN, CDR2 SYDVKM, per germline. V shed 10 bases and J 6 bases; nucleotides not matched to a gene: 11. The CDR3 DNA is TGTGCCACAGATAGGGACAGGGGACTTAATGGCTACACCTTC. Its protein product is CATDRDRGLNGYTF.

This clone was counted a few times. V is TRBV11-2 and J is TRBJ2-1; 14 nucleotides align to TRBD2. CDR3 size: 16 residues. V lost 5 bases, J lost 5 bases, and 5 bases stayed unmatched. Germline V lookup: CDR1 SGHAT, CDR2 FQNNGV. The CDR3 DNA follows: TGTGCCAGCAGCCAGCGACTAGCGGGAGGGAACAATGAGCAGTTCTTC. Translating gives CASSQRLAGGNNEQFF.